This T cell receptor (beta chain) was sequenced for a study of blood T cell repertoires in COVID-19. Assay: immunoSEQ multiplex PCR; the TCRdb copy retains only in-frame clones and omits some. The table shows 50,000 to 65,000 clones, with nearly 90% occurring only once. This TCR came from a man in his fifties or sixties with active COVID-19. Sequencing input: peripheral blood.

The CDR3 reads CSVDREAFF. As DNA, the CDR3 is TGCAGCGTTGACAGGGAAGCTTTCTTT. The chain is built from TRBV29-1 and TRBJ1-1; D uncertain. V gave up 3 bases and J gave up 8 bases, with 4 bases separating them. The germline V gene has CDR1 SQVTM and CDR2 ANQGSEA. This CDR3 contains 9 residues.